This T cell receptor beta chain is drawn from a study of blood T cell repertoires in COVID-19. Study in general: The cDNA or gDNA used as material had been derived from T cells, B-cell-depleted T cells, or PBMCs.

Unmatched junction bases numbered 6, after V lost 6 bases and J lost 7 bases. The CDR3 has 14 residues. Germline V gene data show CDR1 as SNHLY and CDR2 as FYNNEI. Some clones are missing from TCRdb's copy, which holds only in-frame ones; the method was immunoSEQ multiplex PCR. There are about 190,000 clones in the sample; around 80% occur only once, and 6% to 8.5% lies in the top ten. The rearrangement joins TRBV2 to TRBJ1-5; 10 positions match TRBD1. The sample taken for sequencing was peripheral blood. The sequence derives from a man between 60 and 75 years old with acute or convalescent COVID-19. The CDR3 nucleotides are TGTGCCAGCAGCTTGGACAGGGGGGAACAGCCCCAGCATTTT. Amino acid sequence: CASSLDRGEQPQHF.